The 25 T cell receptor beta chains in this list originate from one sample, sequenced in a study of T cell responses to AZD1222 COVID-19 vaccine. Sequencing was performed with immunoSEQ multiplex PCR; in TCRdb, only in-frame clones are kept and a portion is missing. The sample holds 90,000 to 120,000 clones; about 92% are singletons and the top ten take roughly 1.3%. Sequencing was performed on peripheral blood, taken on day 0 of AZD1222 vaccination. The source is an adult in good health.

This chain connects TRBV7-2 to TRBJ1-1; TRBD1 aligns across 10 bases. CDR3 size: 13 residues. The germline V gene has CDR1 SGHTA and CDR2 FQGNSA. J gave up 9 bases and V 5 bases, and 6 bases lay outside the gene matches. The CDR3: CASSNLDRGKAFF. The CDR3 DNA is TGTGCCAGCAGCAATCTGGACAGGGGGAAAGCTTTCTTT.

The table lists this clone with a count of one. The chain employs TRBV27 and TRBJ2-1, with 14 positions matching TRBD2. This CDR3 is built from 19 residues. The V segment lost 6 bases and the J segment 0 bases; nucleotides outside the gene matches: 10. Germline V gives CDR1 MNHEY, CDR2 SMNVEV (reference sequence). DNA for the CDR3: TGTGCCAGCAGAGCGCTGGGACTAGCGGGAGTCAGCTCCTACAATGAGCAGTTCTTC. It yields the protein CASRALGLAGVSSYNEQFF.

This clone was detected only a few times. This chain joins TRBV12-3 or TRBV12-4 and TRBJ1-1, with D tentatively TRBD1 (5 bases). The V and J ends lost 3 bases and 7 bases respectively, with 12 bases between them. The CDR3 is 13 residues long. The CDR3 DNA follows: TGTGCCAGCAGTTTGCTACAGGTCGGTGAAGCTTTCTTT. Translating gives CASSLLQVGEAFF.

The chain employs TRBV19 and TRBJ1-5; no firm D call. CDR3 length equals 15 residues. Germline V gives CDR1 LNHDA, CDR2 SQIVND (reference sequence). V was shortened by 3 bases and J by 0 bases, with 9 bases between the two germline ends. CDR3 DNA: TGTGCCAGTAGTATTGACGAATATAGCAATCAGCCCCAGCATTTT. Amino acid sequence: CASSIDEYSNQPQHF. Supplemented by reference TRBV19 and TRBJ1-5, the full variable domain reads DGGITQSPKYLFRKEGQNVTLSCEQNLNHDAMYWYRQDPGQGLRLIYYSQIVNDFQKGDIAEGYSVSREKKESFPLTVTSAQKNPTAFYLCASSIDEYSNQPQHFGDGTRLSIL.

Note on this clone: The junction and the germline gene differ at one end; a read error may be behind it. The gene calls are TRBV18 and TRBJ1-6; D perhaps matches TRBD1 (5 bases). CDR1 is KGHSH, CDR2 LQKENI, per germline. This CDR3 is 15 amino acids long. The CDR3 DNA follows: TGTGCCAGCTCACAAGGGACCGAAACAGCGGTACCCCTCCATTTT. Protein product: CASSQGTETAVPLHF.

This chain joins TRBV19 and TRBJ1-1; D may be TRBD1 (5 bases). The length of the CDR3 is 13 residues. Deletions cut 5 bases from V and 5 bases from J, with 12 bases between. CDR1 is LNHDA, CDR2 SQIVND, per germline (reference sequence). The CDR3 loop is CASSQQGVTEAFF. In nucleotides, the CDR3 is TGTGCCAGTAGTCAGCAGGGAGTTACTGAAGCTTTCTTT. The variable domain in full, with the rest retrieved from reference TRBV19 and TRBJ1-1, is DGGITQSPKYLFRKEGQNVTLSCEQNLNHDAMYWYRQDPGQGLRLIYYSQIVNDFQKGDIAEGYSVSREKKESFPLTVTSAQKNPTAFYLCASSQQGVTEAFFGQGTRLTVV.

The chain's CDR3 is CASSYSRAGDGYTF. The CDR3 DNA is TGTGCCAGCAGTTACTCTAGGGCAGGGGACGGCTACACCTTC. The V call is TRBV6-2 or TRBV6-3, the J call TRBJ1-2; perhaps TRBD1 as D (6 bases). This CDR3 spans 14 amino acids. CDR1 and CDR2 (germline): MNHEY, SVGEGT. V lost 0 bases and J 8 bases, leaving 13 bases between the germline ends.

This CDR3 reads CASSQMRGMNTEAFF. The CDR3 nucleotides are TGTGCCAGCAGTCAGATGAGGGGCATGAACACTGAAGCTTTCTTT. The chain employs TRBV27 and TRBJ1-1, with D perhaps TRBD1 (5 bases). V dropped 5 bases and J dropped 0 bases, with 13 bases sitting between them. The CDR3 contains 15 residues. The germline gives CDR1 MNHEY, CDR2 SMNVEV (reference sequence).

The chain combines TRBV10-3 with TRBJ1-5; no reliable D call. The germline V and J ends were trimmed by 2 bases and 6 bases, with 14 bases remaining between them. Germline V gene sequence: CDR1 ENHRY, CDR2 SYGVKD. The CDR3 loop spans 15 amino acids. The CDR3 is CAISERDVAGQPQHF. Here the CDR3 DNA reads TGTGCCATCAGTGAGCGGGATGTTGCGGGTCAGCCCCAGCATTTT.

The sample holds one count of this clone. The rearrangement links TRBV7-3 to TRBJ1-2, with D hard to call. The germline V gene encodes CDR1 SGHTA and CDR2 FQGTGA. This CDR3 has 13 amino acids. V gave up 0 bases and J gave up 7 bases, with 9 bases separating them. The CDR3 sequence is CASSLTMGSGYTF. As DNA, the CDR3 is TGTGCCAGCAGCTTAACGATGGGTTCTGGCTACACCTTC. Drawing the rest from reference TRBV7-3 and TRBJ1-2, the complete variable domain is GAGVSQTPSNKVTEKGKYVELRCDPISGHTALYWYRQSLGQGPEFLIYFQGTGAADDSGLPNDRFFAVRPEGSVSTLKIQRTERGDSAVYLCASSLTMGSGYTFGSGTRLTVV.

The CDR3 DNA is TGTGCCAGCAGTTCCCCAAACACCATATATTTT. Translating gives CASSSPNTIYF. The chain combines TRBV12-3 or TRBV12-4 with TRBJ1-3, with no clear D. The CDR3 runs 11 residues. The ends were cut back, 4 bases at V and 6 bases at J, with 4 bases in the middle.

The rearrangement joins TRBV24-1 to TRBJ2-1, with 8 positions matching TRBD2. V shed 5 bases, J shed 6 bases, and the junction held 8 bases outside the gene matches. This CDR3 has 15 residues. The germline V gene has CDR1 KGHDR and CDR2 SFDVKD. The CDR3 bases are TGTGCCACCAGTGGAGGGACTAGGACCGCCAATGAGCAGTTCTTC. It is translated as CATSGGTRTANEQFF.

This chain joins TRBV19 and TRBJ2-3; D is undetermined. Germline lookup yields CDR1 LNHDA and CDR2 SQIVND (reference sequence). The CDR3 runs to 13 residues. Trimming took off 5 bases at V and 3 bases at J, with 9 bases between the two ends. CDR3 amino acids: CASSPRPTDTQYF. CDR3 bases: TGTGCCAGTAGTCCCCGACCAACAGATACGCAGTATTTT.

The rearrangement joins TRBV15 to TRBJ2-3, with TRBD2 matching over 10 bases. This CDR3 is built from 16 residues. V was pared by 3 bases and J by 5 bases, with 8 bases of the junction left unmatched. Germline V gene data show CDR1 as LNHNV and CDR2 as YYDKDF (reference sequence). This chain's CDR3 is CATSRKREGWKDTQYF. In nucleotides, the CDR3 is TGTGCCACCAGCAGGAAGCGGGAGGGCTGGAAAGATACGCAGTATTTT.

The chain employs TRBV19 and TRBJ2-7, with D tentatively TRBD1 or TRBD2 (6 bases each). Germline-derived CDR1 and CDR2 are LNHDA and SQIVND (reference sequence). The CDR3 has 13 amino acids. V was shortened by 3 bases and J by 6 bases, with 12 bases between the two germline ends. CDR3 DNA: TGTGCCAGTAGTATTTTAGGAGGGGGCGAGCAGTACTTC. It yields the protein CASSILGGGEQYF.

V and J are TRBV7-2 and TRBJ1-5; a possible D gene is TRBD1 (6 bases). This CDR3 region has 16 residues. CDR1 and CDR2 (germline): SGHTA, FQGNSA. Trimming removed 1 base from V and 3 bases from J, with 13 bases in between. The CDR3 sequence is CASSLVHRATNQPQHF. DNA of the CDR3: TGTGCCAGCAGCTTAGTACACAGGGCCACCAATCAGCCCCAGCATTTT.

Only one count was recorded for this clone. The chain links TRBV20-1 to TRBJ1-1; a weak D match, TRBD1 (6 bases). Between the trimmed V and J ends, which lost 3 bases and 5 bases, there was a span of 16 bases. Per germline, CDR1 DFQATT and CDR2 SNEGSKA (reference sequence). CDR3 length: 14 amino acids. The CDR3 DNA reads TGCAGTGCTAGTGTGGGAGGGGGGCGGACTGAAGCTTTCTTT. Its translation is CSASVGGGRTEAFF.

CDR3 in DNA: TGTGCCTGGAGTGTAGATCGAGCGGGGAATTCACCCCTCCACTTT. It codes for CAWSVDRAGNSPLHF. The chain is built from TRBV30 and TRBJ1-6; D not resolved. The CDR3 has 15 residues. Germline V gene lookup returns CDR1 GTSNPN and CDR2 SVGIG (reference sequence). Trimming shortened V by 0 bases and J by 7 bases, and 13 bases separated the two germline ends.

V gene TRBV16 combines with J gene TRBJ1-1, with D uncertain. This CDR3 has 14 amino acids. V was cut by 2 bases and J by 2 bases, with 9 bases left in between. Germline CDR1 KGHSY, CDR2 FQNENV. The CDR3 coding sequence is TGTGCCAGCAGCCAAGGCACTGGAAACACTGAAGCTTTCTTT. Translating it yields CASSQGTGNTEAFF. The whole variable domain, filled in from reference TRBV16 and TRBJ1-1, reads GEEVAQTPKHLVRGEGQKAKLYCAPIKGHSYVFWYQQVLKNEFKFLISFQNENVFDETGMPKERFSAKCLPNSPCSLEIQATKLEDSAVYFCASSQGTGNTEAFFGQGTRLTVV.

V gene TRBV6-5 combines with J gene TRBJ2-5; tentative D call: TRBD2 (6 bases). V gave up 5 bases and J gave up 6 bases, with 16 bases separating them. The germline CDR1 and CDR2 sequences are MNHEY and SVGAGI. The CDR3 has 14 residues. The CDR3 bases are TGTGCCAGCAGTCCGGCCGCGGGACGTAAGACCCAGTACTTC. Translating gives CASSPAAGRKTQYF.

The rearrangement uses TRBV10-3 and TRBJ1-1; a possible D gene is TRBD1 (5 bases). The CDR3 sequence is 16 residues long. Germline CDR1 is ENHRY and CDR2 is SYGVKD. The V and J ends lost 0 bases and 1 base respectively, with 12 bases between them. The CDR3 region has the DNA TGTGCCATCAGTGAGTCGCAGGGTAGAGGGAACACTGAAGCTTTCTTT. Amino acids: CAISESQGRGNTEAFF.

The chain has TRBV5-6 and TRBJ2-1; D ambiguous. CDR3 length equals 16 residues. Trimming shortened V by 4 bases and J by 1 base, and 15 bases separated the two germline ends. Germline V gene data show CDR1 as SGHDT and CDR2 as YYEEEE. This CDR3 is CASSQRMLGSYNEQFF. As DNA, the CDR3 is TGTGCCAGCAGCCAAAGGATGTTAGGGTCCTACAATGAGCAGTTCTTC.

This chain links TRBV6-5 with TRBJ1-1; D gene uncertain. The germline gives CDR1 MNHEY, CDR2 SVGAGI. This CDR3 comprises 15 residues. V lost 5 bases and J lost 7, with 20 bases in between. The CDR3 spells CASSRNFADGSEAFF. CDR3 nucleotides: TGTGCCAGCAGTCGAAACTTTGCAGATGGAAGTGAAGCTTTCTTT.

Written as DNA, the CDR3 is TGTGCCAGCAGTGAAACAGGGGGTTTGAATGAAAAACTGTTTTTT. Its protein product is CASSETGGLNEKLFF. This chain links TRBV9 with TRBJ1-4; TRBD1 agrees at 8 bases. Germline CDR1 SGDLS, CDR2 YYNGEE. The CDR3 loop spans 15 amino acids. J was trimmed by 5 bases and V by 5 bases; bases with no gene match: 8.

The genes are TRBV15 and TRBJ2-7, with 9 bases aligning to TRBD1. This CDR3 region has 15 residues. The V gene end was trimmed by 8 bases and the J gene end by 4 bases; junction bases not matched to a gene: 12. The germline V gene has CDR1 LNHNV and CDR2 YYDKDF (reference sequence). CDR3 DNA sequence: TGTGCCACCTCCCTCGCGGGACAGGGAATATACGAGCAGTACTTC. It codes for CATSLAGQGIYEQYF.